The entry below gives a single TCR beta chain sequence along with its context. Antigen: not known. The CDR3 consists of 15 residues. Looked up from germline, CDR1 is KGHSH and CDR2 is LQKENI. V was clipped by 0 bases and J by 1 base, with 9 bases between them. These data are taken from a study of T cell responses to AZD1222 COVID-19 vaccine. Study-wide background: Pooled samples include second doses given at about 4 or 12 weeks. The study's findings and limits: Elevations in Spike-specific TCR breadth and depth followed administration of two AZD1222 doses. Only six or seven AZD1222 recipients were seropositive at baseline. The reported proportion of spike-specific TCRs targeting unmutated variant regions was nearly half.

Generated by immunoSEQ multiplex PCR, the TCRdb table keeps only in-frame clones and is missing some. The repertoire holds some 96,000 clones, with more than 70% as singletons. Source: peripheral blood, taken on day 0 of AZD1222 vaccination. V and J are TRBV18 and TRBJ1-1; D may be TRBD1 (5 bases). The receptor comes from an adult in good health. CDR3 sequence reads: CASSPPGRGNTEAFF. The CDR3 DNA reads as TGTGCCAGCTCACCACCCGGGAGGGGGAACACTGAAGCTTTCTTT.